This entry concerns a single TCR beta chain. The source of the sample is a study of blood T cell repertoires in COVID-19. At the level of the study: Sample material is recorded as cDNA or gDNA derived from T cells, B-cell-depleted T cells, or PBMCs.

In assigning cohorts, the study relied on participant-reported clinical history. Authors' data handling: Nucleated cell counts were estimated from reference gene primer amplification. Generated by immunoSEQ multiplex PCR, the TCRdb table keeps only in-frame clones and is missing some. Clone size and the V and J calls come from that table; the DNA yielded D and trimming. Here the sample spans 310,000 or so clones, 87% being singletons. CDR1 SNHLY and CDR2 FYNNEI come from the germline V gene. Trimming cost V 7 bases and J 0 bases, with 18 bases left between them. This CDR3 spans 16 amino acids. The chain joins TRBV2 to TRBJ1-1, with TRBD1 as a possible D gene (6 bases). The TCR sequence derives from a woman between 18 and 30 years old who had recovered from COVID-19. Sequenced input: PBMCs or T cells enriched from blood (not recorded which). CDR3: CASMFGGRLMNTEAFF. CDR3 DNA: TGTGCCAGCATGTTCGGGGGGCGACTGATGAACACTGAAGCTTTCTTT.